A single sample gave rise to the 23 T cell receptor beta chains below, sequenced in a study of blood T cell repertoires in COVID-19. Libraries were prepared by immunoSEQ multiplex PCR; TCRdb keeps only in-frame clonotypes and omits some of them. There are roughly 70,000 clones in the sample; approximately 84% occur only once, and approximately 3% lies in the top ten. Sequencing was carried out using peripheral blood. The source of these receptors is a man aged 50 or older with active COVID-19.

The CDR3 protein is CASSLDGLRVNSPLHF. The CDR3 DNA reads TGTGCCAGCAGCTTAGACGGACTAAGGGTCAATTCACCCCTCCACTTT. The V and J genes are TRBV7-9 and TRBJ1-6; no definite D call. V dropped 1 base and J dropped 7 bases, with 14 bases sitting between them. This CDR3 is built from 16 residues. Germline V gives CDR1 SEHNR, CDR2 FQNEAQ (reference sequence).

The genes are TRBV5-1 and TRBJ2-1; perhaps TRBD1 as D (8 bases). The germline CDR1 and CDR2 sequences are SGHRS and YFSETQ. Deletions cut 3 bases from V and 9 bases from J, with 16 bases between. The CDR3 loop spans 14 amino acids. CDR3 region: CASSWGGQASEQFF. In DNA form, the CDR3 reads TGCGCCAGCAGCTGGGGGGGACAGGCCAGTGAGCAGTTCTTC.

The J gene is TRBJ2-7, the V gene TRBV11-2; a weak D match, TRBD2 (5 bases). Germline loops: CDR1 SGHAT, CDR2 FQNNGV. V shed 3 bases and J shed 2 bases, with 14 bases lying between them. The CDR3 runs to 15 residues. CDR3 sequence: CASSFGEFSTYEQYF. The DNA of the CDR3 is TGTGCCAGCAGCTTTGGGGAGTTTTCCACCTACGAGCAGTACTTC. Full variable domain (remainder filled in from reference TRBV11-2 and TRBJ2-7): EAGVAQSPRYKIIEKRQSVAFWCNPISGHATLYWYQQILGQGPKLLIQFQNNGVVDDSQLPKDRFSAERLKGVDSTLKIQPAKLEDSAVYLCASSFGEFSTYEQYFGPGTRLTVT.

This clone was counted only a few times. The CDR3 protein is CASSGERQGSYEQYF. CDR3 DNA: TGTGCCAGCAGTGGAGAGAGACAGGGTTCCTACGAGCAGTACTTC. V is TRBV2 and J is TRBJ2-7; 7 bases map to TRBD1. V dropped 4 bases and J dropped 1; count of bases not matched to a gene: 7. CDR1 is SNHLY and CDR2 is FYNNEI in the germline V gene. This CDR3 has 15 amino acids.

This sequence joins TRBV28 and TRBJ2-7; tentatively, D is TRBD1 (6 bases). The CDR3 is 14 residues long. Germline CDR1 and CDR2: MDHEN and SYDVKM. Trimming pared 3 bases from V and 3 bases from J, leaving 12 bases between. CDR3 sequence (DNA): TGTGCCAGCAGTTTGGAACAGGGCTTCTACGAGCAGTACTTC. This encodes CASSLEQGFYEQYF.

This clone was counted once. The chain uses TRBV25-1 and TRBJ1-3; TRBD1 is a possible D gene (6 bases). Per germline, CDR1 MGHDK and CDR2 SYGVNS. The V and J ends lost 3 bases and 8 bases respectively, with 17 bases between them. This CDR3 is 15 amino acids long. Here the CDR3 DNA reads TGTGCCAGCAGTGACCCGGACAGATTGATGGACACCATATATTTT. Protein: CASSDPDRLMDTIYF. The full variable domain, rest sourced from reference TRBV25-1 and TRBJ1-3, is EADIYQTPRYLVIGTGKKITLECSQTMGHDKMYWYQQDPGMELHLIHYSYGVNSTEKGDLSSESTVSRIRTEHFPLTLESARPSHTSQYLCASSDPDRLMDTIYFGEGSWLTVV.

The rearrangement links TRBV11-2 to TRBJ2-3; TRBD2 matches 7 bases. CDR3 size: 18 residues. V lost 1 base and J lost 3; bases outside the gene matches: 13. CDR1 is SGHAT and CDR2 is FQNNGV in the germline V gene. This CDR3 reads CASSLGFGGTVITDTQYF. The CDR3 DNA sequence: TGTGCCAGCAGCTTAGGTTTCGGGGGGACGGTTATAACAGATACGCAGTATTTT.

The V and J genes are TRBV6-4 and TRBJ2-3; 10 positions agree with TRBD2. With V trimmed by 3 bases and J by 1 base, 1 base remained unmatched. This CDR3 has 15 amino acids. Germline assignment: CDR1 MRHNA and CDR2 SNTAGT. This CDR3 reads CASSETSGGTDTQYF. The CDR3 nucleotides read TGTGCCAGCAGTGAAACTAGCGGGGGCACAGATACGCAGTATTTT.

The chain uses TRBV7-9 and TRBJ2-7, with D hard to call. The germline V gene encodes CDR1 SEHNR and CDR2 FQNEAQ (reference sequence). The CDR3 length is 14 residues. Trimming took 8 bases from V and 4 from J, leaving 18 bases between them. DNA for the CDR3: TGTGCCAGCCGCCGAGGTTCCTCGTCGTACGAGCAGTACTTC. It translates to CASRRGSSSYEQYF.

V gene TRBV3-1 (or the pseudogene TRBV3-2) combines with J gene TRBJ2-7; D may be TRBD2 (7 bases). This CDR3 is built from 15 residues. Germline V gives CDR1 LGHDT, CDR2 YNNKEL (reference sequence). V was clipped by 3 bases and J by 1 base, with 13 bases between them. CDR3 protein: CASSQWGGLSYEQYF. The CDR3 DNA sequence: TGTGCCAGCAGCCAGTGGGGGGGGCTTTCCTACGAGCAGTACTTC.

The rearrangement joins TRBV5-4 to TRBJ1-2; possibly TRBD1 for D (5 bases). The germline gives CDR1 SGHNT, CDR2 YYREEE (reference sequence). There are 12 residues in the CDR3. Trimming shortened V by 4 bases and J by 5 bases, and 9 bases separated the two germline ends. CDR3 region: CASSKTEYGYTF. CDR3 sequence (DNA): TGTGCCAGCAGCAAGACAGAGTATGGCTACACCTTC.

The chain links TRBV18 to TRBJ2-7, with 7 bases aligning to TRBD2. The CDR3 has 14 amino acids. The germline CDR1 and CDR2 sequences are KGHSH and LQKENI. V lost 0 bases to trimming and J lost 3 bases; unmatched junction nucleotides: 2. CDR3 sequence reads: CASSPPTGGYEQYF. CDR3 nucleotides: TGTGCCAGCTCACCACCAACGGGGGGCTACGAGCAGTACTTC. Full variable domain (outside the CDR3, taken from reference TRBV18 and TRBJ2-7): NAGVMQNPRHLVRRRGQEARLRCSPMKGHSHVYWYRQLPEEGLKFMVYLQKENIIDESGMPKERFSAEFPKEGPSILRIQQVVRGDSAAYFCASSPPTGGYEQYFGPGTRLTVT.

The rearrangement links TRBV9 to TRBJ2-7, with 11 bases identical to TRBD1. V lost 2 bases and J lost 4; bases outside the gene matches: 5. CDR3 length: 15 residues. Germline values: CDR1 SGDLS, CDR2 YYNGEE. CDR3 DNA: TGTGCCAGCAGCGTGGAAGGACAGGGGGCGTACGAGCAGTACTTC. Its protein product is CASSVEGQGAYEQYF.

This clone was seen just once. J is TRBJ2-2 and V is TRBV6-4; perhaps TRBD2 as D (6 bases). The germline gives CDR1 MRHNA, CDR2 SNTAGT. The CDR3 extends over 17 amino acids. The V end was cut by 0 bases, the J end by 6 bases, with 17 bases between. The CDR3 nucleotides read TGTGCCAGCAGTGACTCCAAACCCTCGGGAGTCCCCGGGGAGCTGTTTTTT. The encoded protein is CASSDSKPSGVPGELFF.

The rearrangement uses TRBV29-1 and TRBJ2-5; D remains unclear. Germline loops: CDR1 SQVTM, CDR2 ANQGSEA. CDR3 length equals 12 residues. V was cut by 0 bases and J by 5 bases, with 7 bases left in between. CDR3 amino acids: CSVEDPRETQYF. CDR3 nucleotides: TGCAGCGTTGAAGATCCGCGCGAGACCCAGTACTTC.

The rearrangement uses TRBV6-6 and TRBJ2-7, with a possible D match to TRBD2 (6 bases). The V end lost 6 bases, the J end lost 0 bases, and 15 bases lay between the germline ends. Germline CDR1 reads MNHNY; CDR2 reads SVGAGI (reference sequence). CDR3 length: 15 amino acids. In nucleotides, the CDR3 is TGTGCCAGCAGCCTACCCGACGGGGGCTCCTACGAGCAGTACTTC. Translation: CASSLPDGGSYEQYF.

This chain links TRBV6-5 with TRBJ1-1, with a weak D call TRBD1 (6 bases). The CDR3 runs 14 residues. Germline-derived CDR1 and CDR2 are MNHEY and SVGAGI. V gave up 6 bases and J gave up 7 bases, with 18 bases separating them. The CDR3 sequence is CASRNGQPHSEAFF. The CDR3 DNA sequence: TGTGCCAGCAGAAATGGACAGCCCCACAGTGAAGCTTTCTTT.

V and J are TRBV18 and TRBJ1-2; 10 bases map to TRBD1. There are 17 residues in the CDR3. With V trimmed by 6 bases and J by 4 bases, 14 bases remained unmatched. CDR1 is KGHSH and CDR2 is LQKENI in the germline V gene. CDR3 in DNA: TGTGCCAGCTCCCAGGGACAGGGGAAGAGGTCTAGCTATGGCTACACCTTC. Translated, it gives CASSQGQGKRSSYGYTF.

The rearrangement links TRBV18 to TRBJ2-5; perhaps TRBD2 as D (6 bases). The CDR3 runs 16 residues. Trimming cost V 3 bases and J 3 bases, with 17 bases left between them. From germline, CDR1 is KGHSH and CDR2 LQKENI. The CDR3 reads CASSPRTGGLEETQYF. CDR3 nucleotides: TGTGCCAGCTCACCTCGGACCGGGGGACTTGAAGAGACCCAGTACTTC.

This chain links TRBV18 with TRBJ2-3; the D gene is possibly TRBD2 (7 bases). The length of the CDR3 is 15 residues. The germline V and J ends were trimmed by 4 bases and 4 bases, with 15 bases remaining between them. Germline V gene sequence: CDR1 KGHSH, CDR2 LQKENI. The CDR3 here is CASSRSGGGADTQYF. For the CDR3, the DNA is TGTGCCAGCTCACGATCGGGGGGCGGCGCAGATACGCAGTATTTT.

The chain carries TRBV10-3 and TRBJ2-5; 9 bases are shared with TRBD1. This CDR3 is 15 amino acids long. With V trimmed by 2 bases and J by 5 bases, 6 bases remained unmatched. Germline CDR1 ENHRY, CDR2 SYGVKD. The CDR3 nucleotides are TGTGCCATCAGTGAGGTTGAGACAGGGGGTGAGACCCAGTACTTC. Protein product: CAISEVETGGETQYF.

The V call is TRBV5-1, the J call TRBJ1-1; D gene ambiguous. The CDR3 extends over 13 amino acids. Germline lookup yields CDR1 SGHRS and CDR2 YFSETQ. Trimming cost V 4 bases and J 1 base, with 8 bases left between them. In nucleotides, the CDR3 is TGCGCCAGCAGCCCTCAGGCGAACACTGAAGCTTTCTTT. Translating gives CASSPQANTEAFF.

V is TRBV30 and J is TRBJ1-1; D unresolved. The CDR3 spans 14 residues. V lost 7 bases, J lost 4 bases, and 19 bases lay in between. In germline, CDR1 is GTSNPN, CDR2 SVGIG (reference sequence). The CDR3 coding sequence is TGTGCCTTCTCTACAAAGGGAGTGATCACTGAAGCTTTCTTT. Amino acids: CAFSTKGVITEAFF.